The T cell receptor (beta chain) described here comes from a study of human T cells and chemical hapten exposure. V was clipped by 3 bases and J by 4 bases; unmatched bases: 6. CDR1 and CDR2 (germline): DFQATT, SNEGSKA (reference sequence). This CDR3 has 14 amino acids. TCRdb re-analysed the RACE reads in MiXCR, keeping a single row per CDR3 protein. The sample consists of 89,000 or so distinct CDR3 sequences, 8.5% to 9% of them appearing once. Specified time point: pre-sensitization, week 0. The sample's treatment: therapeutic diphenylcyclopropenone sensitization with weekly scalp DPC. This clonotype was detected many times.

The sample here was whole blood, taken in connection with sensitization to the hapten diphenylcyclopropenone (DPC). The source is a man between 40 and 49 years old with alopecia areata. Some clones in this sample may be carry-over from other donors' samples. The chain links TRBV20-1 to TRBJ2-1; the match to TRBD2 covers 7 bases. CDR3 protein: CSASAGVGYNEQFF. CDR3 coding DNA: TGCAGTGCTAGTGCGGGAGTGGGTTACAATGAGCAGTTCTTC.